This TCR beta chain was sequenced for a study of early T cells in non-severe SARS-CoV-2 infection. Study in general: Whole-blood bulk RNA, unsorted, was sequenced, and chains were unpaired.

This clonotype was observed many times. Its antigen remains unidentified. Study-level points and caveats: Anti-spike CD8 specificities were favored by VDJdb matching, whose results missed private and CD4 specificities.

This CDR3 is built from 11 residues. From germline, CDR1 is MNHEY and CDR2 SMNVEV (reference sequence). V lost 4 bases and J 6 bases, leaving 6 bases between the germline ends. Attachment of unique molecular identifiers was made to individual cDNA molecules. From the 5' RACE reads, TCRdb called clonotypes with MiXCR, one entry per CDR3 protein. This repertoire shows some 60,000 distinct CDR3 sequences, roughly 12% found once; its top ten account for 1.2% to 1.5%. The gene calls are TRBV27 and TRBJ1-2; perhaps TRBD1 as D (6 bases). The sample here was whole blood, taken at baseline. The sequence derives from an adult who was a healthcare worker with PCR-confirmed SARS-CoV-2 infection or an uninfected control (not recorded which). The CDR3 DNA is TGTGCCAGCAGTTCAGGGGATGGCTACACCTTC. Protein sequence: CASSSGDGYTF.